Listed below are T cell receptor beta chains from one sample, sequenced in a study of blood T cell repertoires in COVID-19. TCRdb keeps only in-frame clones here, not all; method: immunoSEQ multiplex PCR. The sample contains about 91,000 clones, around 88% of which appear only once. Source material: peripheral blood. These receptors were taken from a woman in her sixties or seventies with acute or convalescent COVID-19. Each CDR3 is given with its conserved first and last residue. D genes are given only for firm matches. Part of the rows lack a size; the others show once, few, many or a class for expanded clones.

j_call,clone_size,v_call,d_call,cdr3_aa,cdr3_nt
TRBJ2-2,.,TRBV29-1,.,CSVGGGRFDTGELFF,TGCAGCGTTGGGGGGGGCAGGTTTGACACCGGGGAGCTGTTTTTT
TRBJ2-5,.,TRBV6-5,TRBD1,CASNARGLEETQYF,TGTGCCAGCAATGCTAGGGGGCTCGAAGAGACCCAGTACTTC
TRBJ2-3,.,TRBV28,.,CASSLWASTNGTDTQYF,TGTGCCAGCAGTTTATGGGCTAGCACTAATGGGACAGATACGCAGTATTTT
TRBJ1-4,.,TRBV4-2,TRBD1,CASSQEWTGGDEKLFF,TGTGCCAGCAGCCAAGAATGGACAGGGGGCGATGAAAAACTGTTTTTT
TRBJ1-1,.,TRBV2,.,CASSGLRTVNTEAFF,TGTGCCAGCAGTGGGTTAAGGACAGTGAACACTGAAGCTTTCTTT
TRBJ1-4,.,TRBV5-6,TRBD1,CASSSRGPQGEKLFF,TGTGCCAGCAGCTCCAGGGGGCCACAGGGTGAAAAACTGTTTTTT
TRBJ2-3,once,TRBV5-1,TRBD1,CASSLDRGRSTDTQYF,TGCGCCAGCAGCTTGGACAGGGGCCGGAGCACAGATACGCAGTATTTT
TRBJ2-3,.,TRBV28,TRBD2,CASSLKLAGGPGDTQYF,TGTGCCAGCAGTCTGAAATTAGCGGGAGGGCCGGGTGATACGCAGTATTTT
TRBJ2-1,.,TRBV7-9,.,CASSISGYNEQFF,TGTGCCAGCAGCATCAGCGGGTACAATGAGCAGTTCTTC
TRBJ2-7,.,TRBV18,.,CASSPLDNQYEQYF,TGTGCCAGCTCACCACTGGACAACCAGTACGAGCAGTACTTC
TRBJ1-2,.,TRBV27,.,CASSLSNRAKDNYGYTF,TGTGCCAGCAGTTTATCGAACAGAGCAAAAGATAACTATGGCTACACCTTC
TRBJ1-1,.,TRBV21-1,.,CAVRTGSSEAFF,TGTGCCGTCCGGACAGGGAGCTCTGAAGCTTTCTTT
TRBJ2-2,.,TRBV19,TRBD2,CASRQTSGRDTGELFF,TGTGCCAGTAGGCAGACTAGCGGGAGAGACACCGGGGAGCTGTTTTTT
TRBJ2-1,.,TRBV7-3,TRBD2,CASSPRRLAGVNEQFF,TGTGCCAGCAGCCCCCGGCGACTAGCGGGAGTGAATGAGCAGTTCTTC
TRBJ1-5,.,TRBV30,.,CAWSSGVHQPQHF,TGTGCCTGGAGTTCAGGGGTTCATCAGCCCCAGCATTTT
TRBJ2-5,.,TRBV7-2,TRBD1,CASSLWRTGGQETQYF,TGTGCCAGCAGCTTATGGAGGACAGGGGGGCAAGAGACCCAGTACTTC
TRBJ2-1,once,TRBV14,.,CASSQSGGNEQFF,TGTGCCAGCAGCCAAAGCGGAGGCAATGAGCAGTTCTTC
TRBJ2-1,.,TRBV12-3/TRBV12-4,TRBD2,CASSGLANEQFF,TGTGCCAGCAGTGGACTAGCCAATGAGCAGTTCTTC
TRBJ2-5,.,TRBV20-1,TRBD1,CSASSGGQGEWTQYF,TGCAGTGCTAGTAGCGGGGGACAGGGGGAATGGACCCAGTACTTC
TRBJ1-5,.,TRBV2,TRBD1,CASSERQGVSNQPQHF,TGTGCCAGCAGTGAACGACAGGGGGTTAGCAATCAGCCCCAGCATTTT
TRBJ1-1,.,TRBV7-8,.,CASSLVREGPEAFF,TGTGCCAGCAGCTTAGTCAGGGAAGGTCCTGAAGCTTTCTTT
TRBJ1-5,.,TRBV19,TRBD1,CASSGRGYQPQHF,TGTGCCAGTAGTGGCAGGGGGTATCAGCCCCAGCATTTT
TRBJ1-1,few,TRBV28,.,CASSSPFPTGNTEAFF,TGTGCCAGCAGCTCACCTTTCCCGACAGGGAACACTGAAGCTTTCTTT
TRBJ2-7,.,TRBV5-6,TRBD2,CASRLGGSGTYEQYF,TGTGCCAGCAGACTCGGTGGTAGCGGGACCTACGAGCAGTACTTC
TRBJ1-1,.,TRBV19,.,CASSIGRVLNTEAFF,TGTGCCAGTAGTATAGGGCGGGTCCTGAACACTGAAGCTTTCTTT
TRBJ1-3,.,TRBV28,TRBD1,CASSLLGQGVIRGDTIYF,TGTGCCAGCAGTTTGTTGGGACAGGGAGTTATCCGAGGAGACACCATATATTTT
TRBJ1-4,.,TRBV9,.,CASSVGVGGVGKLFF,TGTGCCAGCAGCGTAGGGGTAGGCGGAGTTGGAAAACTGTTTTTT
TRBJ1-5,.,TRBV19,TRBD1,CASSPGQGRGQPQHF,TGTGCCAGTAGCCCGGGACAGGGGAGAGGTCAGCCCCAGCATTTT
TRBJ1-2,.,TRBV5-1,TRBD1,CASSLGTGYGYTF,TGCGCCAGCAGCCTCGGGACAGGGTATGGCTACACCTTC
TRBJ2-3,once,TRBV29-1,.,CSVELAGADTQYF,TGCAGCGTTGAACTAGCTGGGGCAGATACGCAGTATTTT
TRBJ2-1,.,TRBV7-7,TRBD2,CASSSSGGHNEQFF,TGTGCTAGCAGCTCTAGCGGGGGGCACAATGAGCAGTTCTTC
TRBJ1-2,few,TRBV7-2,.,CASSPVGHENYGYTF,TGTGCCAGCAGCCCCGTGGGACACGAAAACTATGGCTACACCTTC
TRBJ1-1,.,TRBV18,TRBD1,CASSEVQGARTEAFF,TGTGCCAGCTCAGAAGTACAGGGGGCGCGTACTGAAGCTTTCTTT
TRBJ1-5,.,TRBV10-2,.,CASSDEQLTKRGNQPQHF,TGCGCCAGCAGTGATGAACAGCTCACTAAGAGGGGCAATCAGCCCCAGCATTTT
TRBJ2-1,.,TRBV3-1/TRBV3-2,TRBD1,CASTKSRGFYNEQFF,TGTGCCAGCACCAAAAGCAGGGGGTTTTACAATGAGCAGTTCTTC
TRBJ1-1,.,TRBV27,.,CASSLQGLETEAFF,TGTGCCAGCAGTTTACAGGGGTTAGAGACTGAAGCTTTCTTT
TRBJ2-5,.,TRBV30,.,CAWSVRSLLLSGQRQETQYF,TGTGCCTGGAGTGTTCGATCCCTCCTGTTATCCGGACAGCGACAAGAGACCCAGTACTTC
TRBJ2-5,.,TRBV14,.,CASSHGATQYF,TGTGCCAGCAGCCATGGGGCGACCCAGTACTTC
TRBJ2-1,once,TRBV23-1,.,CASSQSNRVPYNEQFF,TGCGCCAGCAGTCAATCGAACAGGGTCCCCTACAATGAGCAGTTCTTC
TRBJ2-7,.,TRBV5-1,TRBD1,CASSPYDRGNYEQYF,TGCGCCAGCAGCCCCTACGACAGGGGAAACTACGAGCAGTACTTC
TRBJ2-7,.,TRBV28,TRBD1,CASSRTGDSSF,TGTGCCAGCAGTCGAACAGGGGATTCGTCCTTC
TRBJ1-1,.,TRBV2,.,CASSDFSRRGTMNTEAFF,TGTGCCAGCAGTGATTTTAGTAGGAGAGGAACAATGAACACTGAAGCTTTCTTT
TRBJ1-2,.,TRBV7-9,.,CASSSSTENYGYTF,TGTGCCAGCAGCTCATCGACAGAAAACTATGGCTACACCTTC
TRBJ2-1,.,TRBV7-8,.,CASSLDLSNEQFF,TGTGCCAGCAGCTTAGATCTAAGCAATGAGCAGTTCTTC
TRBJ2-3,.,TRBV5-5,TRBD1,CASSSGQGTDTQYF,TGTGCCAGCAGCTCAGGACAGGGCACAGATACGCAGTATTTT
TRBJ2-5,.,TRBV9,TRBD1,CASSVIGTGRETQYF,TGTGCCAGCAGCGTAATCGGGACAGGGAGGGAGACCCAGTACTTC
TRBJ2-2,.,TRBV29-1,TRBD2,CSVEGLTTAGELFF,TGCAGCGTTGAGGGACTAACCACCGCCGGGGAGCTGTTTTTT
TRBJ1-1,.,TRBV7-2,.,CASSLQPPYGADTEAFF,TGTGCCAGCAGCTTACAGCCCCCTTATGGAGCTGACACTGAAGCTTTCTTT
TRBJ2-1,.,TRBV4-1,.,CASSLTGNLYNEQFF,TGCGCCAGCAGCCTAACAGGGAACCTGTACAATGAGCAGTTCTTC
TRBJ1-1,.,TRBV4-1,.,CASSQGRTGISEAFF,TGCGCCAGCAGCCAGGGGAGAACAGGGATCAGTGAAGCTTTCTTT
TRBJ1-6,once,TRBV2,TRBD1,CASSEVGQGRSPLHF,TGTGCCAGCAGTGAGGTCGGACAGGGGCGGTCACCCCTCCACTTT
TRBJ2-7,.,TRBV20-1,.,CSASQISEQYF,TGCAGTGCTAGCCAGATATCCGAGCAGTACTTC
TRBJ2-2,.,TRBV7-9,TRBD2,CASSLVVRTSGANTGELFF,TGTGCCAGCAGCTTAGTGGTTCGGACTAGCGGCGCGAACACCGGGGAGCTGTTTTTT
TRBJ2-1,once,TRBV28,.,CASSLFRYNEQFF,TGTGCCAGCAGTTTGTTTCGGTACAATGAGCAGTTCTTC
TRBJ2-5,once,TRBV28,.,CASSFRETQYF,TGTGCCAGCAGTTTCCGAGAGACCCAGTACTTC
TRBJ1-2,.,TRBV20-1,.,CSASIQGQDYGYTF,TGCAGTGCTAGTATCCAGGGCCAGGACTATGGCTACACCTTC
TRBJ1-1,.,TRBV11-2,.,CASSLYSLTGAEAFF,TGTGCCAGCAGCTTATATTCTCTCACGGGGGCTGAAGCTTTCTTT
TRBJ2-7,.,TRBV6-1,.,CASSERRSEQYF,TGTGCCAGCAGTGAGAGGAGGTCCGAGCAGTACTTC
TRBJ2-1,once,TRBV5-1,TRBD1,CASSELQGPYNEQFF,TGCGCCAGCAGCGAACTACAGGGGCCGTACAATGAGCAGTTCTTC